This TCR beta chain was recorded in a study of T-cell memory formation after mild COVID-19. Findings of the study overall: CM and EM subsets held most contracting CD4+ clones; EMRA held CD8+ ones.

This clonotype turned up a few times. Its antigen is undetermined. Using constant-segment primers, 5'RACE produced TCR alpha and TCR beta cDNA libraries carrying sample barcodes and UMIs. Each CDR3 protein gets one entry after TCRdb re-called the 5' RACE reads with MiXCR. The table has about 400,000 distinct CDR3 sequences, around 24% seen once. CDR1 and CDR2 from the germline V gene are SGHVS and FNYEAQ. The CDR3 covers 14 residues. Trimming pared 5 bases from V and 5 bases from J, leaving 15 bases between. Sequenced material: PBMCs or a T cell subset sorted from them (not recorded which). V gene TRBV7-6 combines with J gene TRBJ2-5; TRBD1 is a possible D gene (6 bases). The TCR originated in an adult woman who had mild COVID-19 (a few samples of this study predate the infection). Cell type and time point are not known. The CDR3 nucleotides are TGTGCCAGCAGCCTCTATGGGGGCCGGGAGACCCAGTACTTC. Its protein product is CASSLYGGRETQYF.